This TCR beta chain was documented in a study of blood T cells in healthy people across ages. General study findings and limits: Observed TCR beta diversity showed a strong correlation with the percentage of naive T cells as measured by flow cytometry.

Germline CDR1 SQVTM, CDR2 ANQGSEA. The CDR3 consists of 13 residues. V was shortened by 0 bases and J by 0 bases, with 3 bases between the two germline ends. This clonotype showed up just a few times. Its antigen is still unknown. A second PCR of 7 to 11 cycles used a sample-barcoded 5' primer and a J-beta primer mix. Each cDNA molecule received a tag from a template-switch adaptor that had 12 random nucleotides. TCRdb re-analysed the 5' RACE reads in MiXCR, keeping a single row per CDR3 protein. This sample carries 1 million or so distinct CDR3 sequences, approximately 26% of them seen once, and the ten largest clones take 0.65% to 0.75%. These same records also appear under a second study, on T cells of mothers and their children. That study adds: Each 15 ul cDNA reaction used roughly 1.4 ug RNA; all RNA was used. In related and unrelated pairs alike, thymic selection shapes TCR recombination output, with inherited differences minor.

V is TRBV29-1 and J is TRBJ1-5; D unclear. The source is a girl aged 2 to 10 in good health. Sequenced input: blood. CDR3 sequence reads: CSVEESSNQPQHF. The CDR3, as DNA: TGCAGCGTTGAAGAGAGTAGCAATCAGCCCCAGCATTTT.